This T cell receptor (beta chain) was captured in a study of glioma-infiltrating T cells. Study findings and constraints: Gliomas, especially low-grade, showed above-expected tissue-blood divergence; non-neoplastic patients showed below.

Trimming cost V 1 base and J 1 base, with 10 bases left between them. Germline V CDR1 and CDR2: SGHAT, FQNNGV. This CDR3 is built from 15 residues. Using RNA template, CDR3s of TCR alpha and beta were amplified with iRepertoire arm-PCR. Each CDR3 protein gets one entry after TCRdb re-called the multiplex PCR reads with MiXCR. The sample carries fewer than 110,000 distinct CDR3 sequences, under 30% recorded once. On this clonotype: Antigen: not known.

The V call is TRBV11-2, the J call TRBJ2-5; unclear D gene. Source material: glioma tissue, nonneoplastic brain tissue, or PBMCs (not recorded which). This TCR was sampled from a human donor with low-grade glioma or glioblastoma, undergoing nonglioma brain surgery, or in good health (not recorded which). CDR3 bases: TGTGCCAGCAGCTTAGTTGTGTTTTCCCAAGAGACCCAGTACTTC. The encoded protein is CASSLVVFSQETQYF.